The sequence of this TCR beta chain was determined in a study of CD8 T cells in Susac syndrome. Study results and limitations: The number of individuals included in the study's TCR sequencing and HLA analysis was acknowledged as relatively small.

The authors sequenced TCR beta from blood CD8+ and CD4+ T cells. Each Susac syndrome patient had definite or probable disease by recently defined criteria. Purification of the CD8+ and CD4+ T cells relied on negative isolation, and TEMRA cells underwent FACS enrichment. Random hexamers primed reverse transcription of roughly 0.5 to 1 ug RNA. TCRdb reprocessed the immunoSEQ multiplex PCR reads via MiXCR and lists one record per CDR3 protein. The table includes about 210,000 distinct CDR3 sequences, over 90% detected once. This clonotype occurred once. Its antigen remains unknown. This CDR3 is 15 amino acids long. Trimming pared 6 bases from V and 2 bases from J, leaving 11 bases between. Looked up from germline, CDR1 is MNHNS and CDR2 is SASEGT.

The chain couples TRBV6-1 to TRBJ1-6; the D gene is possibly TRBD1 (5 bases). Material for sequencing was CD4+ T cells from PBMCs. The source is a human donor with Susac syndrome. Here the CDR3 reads CASRVLTAYNSPLHF. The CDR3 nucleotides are TGTGCCAGCAGGGTTCTGACAGCCTATAATTCACCCCTCCACTTT.